The rows below give T cell receptor beta chains drawn from one sample of a study of blood T cell repertoires in COVID-19. Some clones are missing from TCRdb's copy, which holds only in-frame ones; the method was immunoSEQ multiplex PCR. Of under 200,000 clones in the sample, under 90% were seen once. The sample taken for sequencing was PBMCs or T cells enriched from blood (not recorded which). These receptors were taken from a man between 60 and 75 years old who had recovered from COVID-19. Each CDR3 is given with its conserved first and last residue. A D gene is named only where the DNA matches it firmly. Not every row has a clone size; where given, it reads once, few, many or a size class.

clone_size	v_call	d_call	j_call	cdr3_nt	cdr3_aa
NA	TRBV7-3	TRBD1	TRBJ1-3	TGTGCCAGCAGCTTACCCACCCGGGACAGAGGAAACACCATATATTTT	CASSLPTRDRGNTIYF
NA	TRBV5-1	NA	TRBJ1-1	TGCGCCAGCAGCCAGAAGGGGGATACTGAAGCTTTCTTT	CASSQKGDTEAFF
once	TRBV12-3/TRBV12-4	NA	TRBJ2-7	TGTGCCAGCAGGCTACACCTTGACAACGAGCAGTACTTC	CASRLHLDNEQYF
many	TRBV14	TRBD1	TRBJ1-6	TGTGCCAGCAGCCTGGGGACAGGTCATTCGCCCCTCCACTTT	CASSLGTGHSPLHF
many	TRBV10-2	NA	TRBJ1-4	TGCGCCAGCAGAGACAAGTCCCAACCAACTAATGAAAAACTGTTTTTT	CASRDKSQPTNEKLFF
few	TRBV11-2	NA	TRBJ2-1	TGTGCCAGCAGCTCCACCCTTAGCTCCTACAATGAGCAGTTCTTC	CASSSTLSSYNEQFF
NA	TRBV14	TRBD2	TRBJ2-1	TGTGCCAGCAGCCGACTGATTAGCGGGAACAATGAGCAGTTCTTC	CASSRLISGNNEQFF
few	TRBV5-1	TRBD1	TRBJ1-6	TGCGCCAGCAGGGGGACAGTGGGCGGTTCACCCCTCCACTTT	CASRGTVGGSPLHF
NA	TRBV7-8	NA	TRBJ1-2	TGTGCCAGCAGCCGGGTGCGGGGGGCCATGACCTATGGCTACACCTTC	CASSRVRGAMTYGYTF
NA	TRBV19	NA	TRBJ2-7	TGTGCCAGTAGTGCCCTATCTACCGAGCAGTACTTC	CASSALSTEQYF
once	TRBV13	TRBD2	TRBJ2-7	TGTGCCAGCAGCTCCTCCCGAGCGGGAGACTCTCCGTACGAGCAGTACTTC	CASSSSRAGDSPYEQYF
NA	TRBV27	NA	TRBJ1-1	TGTGCCAGCAGTTACAGGAGGAACACTGAAGCTTTCTTT	CASSYRRNTEAFF
NA	TRBV5-4	NA	TRBJ2-5	TGTGCCAGCAGCTTGGCTGGGGCGCAGGATATAGAGACCCAGTACTTC	CASSLAGAQDIETQYF
NA	TRBV2	NA	TRBJ2-7	TGTGCCAGCAGTAAGACAGCCACCTACGAGCAGTACTTC	CASSKTATYEQYF
NA	TRBV2	NA	TRBJ1-6	TGTGCCAGCAGTGAGAGCGTTTCACCCCTCCACTTT	CASSESVSPLHF
NA	TRBV25-1	TRBD1	TRBJ2-5	TGTGCCAGCACCAGGGGGAATGGAGAGACCCAGTACTTC	CASTRGNGETQYF
few	TRBV2	NA	TRBJ1-4	TGTGCCAGCCTGACCAGGAAGCCTAATGAAAAACTGTTTTTT	CASLTRKPNEKLFF
NA	TRBV10-3	TRBD1	TRBJ1-2	TGTGCCATCAGTCCGTCGGTGACAGGGTCCTATGGCTACACCTTC	CAISPSVTGSYGYTF
once	TRBV15	NA	TRBJ2-7	TGTGCCACCAGCCGTTCTCCGCGAAGCTCCTACGAGCAGTACTTC	CATSRSPRSSYEQYF
few	TRBV28	NA	TRBJ1-2	TGTGCCAGCAGCCAGAGCGGGGGCTACACCTTC	CASSQSGGYTF
NA	TRBV19	NA	TRBJ2-3	TGTGCCAGTAGTCCAGCGGTAACTAGCACAGATACGCAGTATTTT	CASSPAVTSTDTQYF
NA	TRBV6-5	TRBD2	TRBJ2-1	TGTGCCAGCAGTTACTCGATCCTAGCGGGGGACAATGAGCAGTTCTTC	CASSYSILAGDNEQFF
NA	TRBV30	TRBD1	TRBJ2-7	TGTGCCTGGAGTCTCAGGGGGGGGACAGGGAGCTACGAGCAGTACTTC	CAWSLRGGTGSYEQYF
few	TRBV9	NA	TRBJ2-1	TGTGCCAGCAGCGTATTTAGCGACTCCTACAATGAGCAGTTCTTC	CASSVFSDSYNEQFF
NA	TRBV20-1	NA	TRBJ1-2	TGCAGTGCTTCCGCGGGGAATGGCTACACCTTC	CSASAGNGYTF
NA	TRBV5-1	NA	TRBJ2-1	TGCGCCAGCAGTTATTTTGTCTCCTACAATGAGCAGTTCTTC	CASSYFVSYNEQFF
NA	TRBV7-9	NA	TRBJ2-6	TGTGCCAGCAGCTCCCCGGGTTTCTCTGGGGCCAACGTCCTGACTTTC	CASSSPGFSGANVLTF
few	TRBV3-1/TRBV3-2	TRBD2	TRBJ2-3	TGTGCCAGCAGCCTACAGCGGGGTACGCAGTATTTT	CASSLQRGTQYF
NA	TRBV30	NA	TRBJ1-6	TGTGCCTGGGGTTTGGACAGCAAAAATTCACCCCTCCACTTT	CAWGLDSKNSPLHF
NA	TRBV12-3/TRBV12-4	NA	TRBJ1-2	TGTGCCAGCAGCCCGGGTCCCTATGGCTACACCTTC	CASSPGPYGYTF
NA	TRBV7-9	NA	TRBJ1-3	TGTGCCAGCAGCCCCGAGAACCACTCTGGAAACACCATATATTTT	CASSPENHSGNTIYF
NA	TRBV10-3	NA	TRBJ1-1	TGTGCCATCAGTGAAGGAGGGCGGGGGGCTTTCTTT	CAISEGGRGAFF
NA	TRBV27	TRBD1	TRBJ2-7	TGTGCCAGCAGTTACACAGGGGCCGCCTACGAGCAGTACTTC	CASSYTGAAYEQYF
medium-sized	TRBV6-4	TRBD1	TRBJ2-2	TGTGCCAGCAGGACAGGGTTTGACACCGGGGAGCTGTTTTTT	CASRTGFDTGELFF
once	TRBV10-3	TRBD2	TRBJ2-2	TGTGCCATCAGTGAGTCAGCGGGAGGACTTGACGGGGAGCTGTTTTTT	CAISESAGGLDGELFF
NA	TRBV27	TRBD1	TRBJ1-6	TGTGCCAGCACCCGACAGGGGGTGACCCTCGGTTCACCCCTCCACTTT	CASTRQGVTLGSPLHF
NA	TRBV11-3	NA	TRBJ1-1	TGTGCCAGCAGCGAACTTACGAACACTGAAGCTTTCTTT	CASSELTNTEAFF
NA	TRBV5-1	NA	TRBJ1-2	TGCGCCAGCAGCAAGGAGGGCGTAGTTGGTTATGGCTACACCTTC	CASSKEGVVGYGYTF
NA	TRBV10-3	NA	TRBJ2-2	TGTGCCATCAGTGAGTGGGGGCCCCTGAATGAGGGGGAGCTGTTTTTT	CAISEWGPLNEGELFF
NA	TRBV6-2/TRBV6-3	NA	TRBJ2-6	TGTGCCAGCAGTTCCGGCTCTGGGGCCAACGTCCTGACTTTC	CASSSGSGANVLTF
NA	TRBV24-1	TRBD1	TRBJ2-5	TGTGCCACCAGTGGTGCCACGGACAGGGGGGATAGGGCGGAGACCCAGTACTTC	CATSGATDRGDRAETQYF
NA	TRBV14	TRBD1	TRBJ1-4	TGTGCCAGCAGCCAATCGACAGGGTATAATGAAAAACTGTTTTTT	CASSQSTGYNEKLFF